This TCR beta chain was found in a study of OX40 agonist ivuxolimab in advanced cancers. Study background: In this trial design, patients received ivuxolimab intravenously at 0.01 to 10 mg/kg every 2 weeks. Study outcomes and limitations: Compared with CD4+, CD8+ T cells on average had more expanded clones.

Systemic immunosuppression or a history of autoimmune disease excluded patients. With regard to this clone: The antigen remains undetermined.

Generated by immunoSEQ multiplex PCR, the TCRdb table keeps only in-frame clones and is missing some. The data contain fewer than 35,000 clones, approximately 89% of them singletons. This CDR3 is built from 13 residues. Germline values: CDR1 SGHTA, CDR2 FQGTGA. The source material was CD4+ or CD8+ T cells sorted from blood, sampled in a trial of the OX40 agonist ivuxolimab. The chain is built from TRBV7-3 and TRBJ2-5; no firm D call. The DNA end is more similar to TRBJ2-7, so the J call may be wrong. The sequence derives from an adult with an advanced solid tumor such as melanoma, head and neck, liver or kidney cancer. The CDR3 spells CASSSKLWHEQYF. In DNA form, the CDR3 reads TGTGCCAGCAGCTCAAAGCTATGGCACGAGCAGTACTTC.